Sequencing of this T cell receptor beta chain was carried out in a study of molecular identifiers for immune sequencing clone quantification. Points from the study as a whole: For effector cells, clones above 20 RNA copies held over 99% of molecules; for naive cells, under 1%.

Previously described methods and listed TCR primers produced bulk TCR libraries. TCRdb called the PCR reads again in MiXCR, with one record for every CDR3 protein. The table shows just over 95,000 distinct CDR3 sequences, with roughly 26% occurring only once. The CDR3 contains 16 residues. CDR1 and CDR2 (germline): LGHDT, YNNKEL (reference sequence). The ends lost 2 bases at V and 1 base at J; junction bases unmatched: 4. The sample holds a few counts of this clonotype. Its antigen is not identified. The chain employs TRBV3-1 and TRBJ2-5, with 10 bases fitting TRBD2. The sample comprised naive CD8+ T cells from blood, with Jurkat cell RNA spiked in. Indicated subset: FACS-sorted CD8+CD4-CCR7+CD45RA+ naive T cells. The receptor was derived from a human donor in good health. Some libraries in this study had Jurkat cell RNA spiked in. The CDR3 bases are TGTGCCAGCAGCCAATTTAGCGGGGGGTTCCAAGAGACCCAGTACTTC. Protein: CASSQFSGGFQETQYF.